This TCR beta chain came from a study of T cell repertoires in cytomegalovirus infection. Overall study context: HLA-C-restricted CMV epitopes, recently identified, and well-studied HLA-B-restricted ones were used by the study. From public TCR beta signatures came an indication of both CMV infection and matching HLA type.

This clonotype was detected only once. Its antigen is unknown. Trimming removed 2 bases from V and 0 bases from J, with 11 bases in between. This CDR3 has 16 residues. The germline CDR1 and CDR2 sequences are KGHDR and SFDVKD. Each CDR3 protein gets one entry after TCRdb re-called the reads with MiXCR. The repertoire holds some 800,000 distinct CDR3 sequences, with just under 30% as singletons. Findings of the study overall: Across the ex vivo response, the dominant clonotypes were HLA-C-restricted CMV-specific TCR beta clonotypes.

The genes are TRBV24-1 and TRBJ2-3; D tentatively reads TRBD1 or TRBD2 (5 bases each). The sequencing here drew on cultured CD8+ T cells from PBMCs, taken from culture after CMV antigen stimulation. The receptor's source is a human donor in good health (CMV status not recorded). Some clones in this sample may be carry-over from other donors' samples. The CDR3 loop is CATSDWGSSSTDTQYF. In DNA form, the CDR3 reads TGTGCCACCAGTGATTGGGGGAGTTCTAGCACAGATACGCAGTATTTT.